This TCR beta chain was recovered during a study of T cells in Graves' hyperthyroidism and ophthalmopathy. With duration under 3 months, ophthalmopathy was active: Clinical Activity Score at least 3, NOSPECS at least 4. Patients having uncontrolled infection, another autoimmune disease, pregnancy or lactation were not included. Diagnoses were made from clinical symptoms, serum measures (thyroxine and TRAb), thyroid ultrasound and orbital computed tomography. The source material, RNA transcripts, was used to amplify TCR beta CDR3 regions. In the first-round RT-PCR of the TCR CDR3, the HTBI primer set was used. One entry per CDR3 protein, called by TCRdb with MiXCR from the multiplex PCR reads. The sample includes about 380,000 distinct CDR3 sequences, roughly 15% of them seen just once. This sequence was found in a woman in her twenties or thirties with Graves' ophthalmopathy. The sequenced material came from blood.

CDR3 protein: CSAITLGRPNYGYTF. The CDR3, as DNA: TGCAGTGCCATTACACTAGGCCGGCCTAACTATGGCTACACCTTC. The chain links TRBV20-1 to TRBJ1-2, with no clear D. Trimming pared 6 bases from V and 0 bases from J, leaving 17 bases between. This CDR3 contains 15 residues. CDR1 and CDR2 from the germline V gene are DFQATT and SNEGSKA (reference sequence).